The sequence of this TCR beta chain was determined in a study of blood T cell repertoires in COVID-19. The CDR3 is 19 residues long. V gave up 6 bases and J gave up 0 bases; unmatched junction bases: 14. In germline, CDR1 is SGHVS, CDR2 FNYEAQ. Only in-frame clones appear in the TCRdb table, and some are missing; sequencing was by immunoSEQ multiplex PCR. The sample has 110,000 to 150,000 clones, 86% seen once. This TCR was sampled from a man aged 45-60 years who had recovered from COVID-19. The sample comprised PBMCs or T cells enriched from blood (not recorded which). The gene calls are TRBV7-6 and TRBJ2-5; 12 nucleotides match TRBD1. This chain's CDR3 is CASSSKGTGGVRYQETQYF. CDR3 nucleotides: TGTGCCAGCAGTTCTAAAGGGACAGGGGGCGTAAGGTACCAAGAGACCCAGTACTTC. Together with reference TRBV7-6 and TRBJ2-5, the CDR3 gives the full variable domain: GAGVSQSPRYKVTKRGQDVALRCDPISGHVSLYWYRQALGQGPEFLTYFNYEAQQDKSGLPNDRFSAERPEGSISTLTIQRTEQRDSAMYRCASSSKGTGGVRYQETQYFGPGTRLLVL.